Shown below are 15 T cell receptor beta chains from a single sample sequenced in a study of PD-1 blockade in classical Hodgkin lymphoma. Brentuximab vedotin exposure varied among the patients, all of whom had relapsed after autologous stem cell transplantation. Starting with thawed PBMCs, CD4+ T cells were purified by magnetic negative selection. Only in-frame clones appear in the TCRdb table, and some are missing; sequencing was by immunoSEQ multiplex PCR. The data hold approximately 30,000 clones, with 60% to 85% observed a single time. This specimen consisted of CD4+ T cells from blood, obtained at baseline. All receptors come from a human donor with classical Hodgkin lymphoma.

V usage is TRBV4-3 and J usage is TRBJ2-1, with 7 bases aligning to TRBD1. Germline loops: CDR1 LGHNA, CDR2 YSLEER. The CDR3 is made up of 16 amino acids. V was pared by 4 bases and J by 4 bases, with 10 bases of the junction left unmatched. The DNA of the CDR3 is TGCGCCAGCAGCCCCCAAGAAGGGGGCTGGTACAATGAGCAGTTCTTC. It codes for CASSPQEGGWYNEQFF.

The rearrangement links TRBV5-6 to TRBJ1-6; 10 bases are shared with TRBD1. This CDR3 region has 16 residues. The V segment lost 4 bases and the J segment 6 bases; nucleotides outside the gene matches: 7. The germline V gene encodes CDR1 SGHDT and CDR2 YYEEEE. The CDR3 DNA sequence: TGTGCCAGCAGCCGCGGGACAGGGGATTCTAATTCACCCCTCCACTTT. It encodes CASSRGTGDSNSPLHF.

In nucleotides, the CDR3 is TGTGCCAGCTCACCGGCCGCAGCCTATGAGCAGTTCTTC. As protein: CASSPAAAYEQFF. The chain couples TRBV18 to TRBJ2-1; D remains unclear. The CDR3 has 13 amino acids. Germline values: CDR1 KGHSH, CDR2 LQKENI. The germline V and J ends were trimmed by 3 bases and 8 bases, with 11 bases remaining between them. Combining the CDR3 with reference TRBV18 and TRBJ2-1 gives the whole variable domain NAGVMQNPRHLVRRRGQEARLRCSPMKGHSHVYWYRQLPEEGLKFMVYLQKENIIDESGMPKERFSAEFPKEGPSILRIQQVVRGDSAAYFCASSPAAAYEQFFGPGTRLTVL.

There are a few counts of this clone. The chain links TRBV7-9 to TRBJ2-7, with 7 bases lining up with TRBD1. Germline assignment: CDR1 SEHNR and CDR2 FQNEAQ (reference sequence). Losses at the gene ends were 1 base for V and 1 base for J; bases not matched to a gene: 7. The CDR3 runs to 16 residues. DNA for the CDR3: TGTGCCAGCAGCTTAGGGGACAGCACCGAGTCCTACGAGCAGTACTTC. Protein: CASSLGDSTESYEQYF.

This clone was observed once. V and J are TRBV11-1 and TRBJ1-1; D is undetermined. This CDR3 contains 13 residues. Germline CDR1 and CDR2: SGHAT and FQDESV (reference sequence). The V end lost 4 bases, the J end lost 0 bases, and 6 bases lay between the germline ends. CDR3 in DNA: TGTGCCAGCAGCTCCGACCTGAACACTGAAGCTTTCTTT. Translated, it gives CASSSDLNTEAFF.

This clone turned up a few times. The chain carries TRBV6-5 and TRBJ1-1; D is possibly TRBD1 (5 bases). This CDR3 region has 13 residues. V was cut by 6 bases and J by 3 bases, with 11 bases left in between. Germline V lookup: CDR1 MNHEY, CDR2 SVGAGI. CDR3 DNA sequence: TGTGCCAGCAGAGAGGGGCCACACACTGAAGCTTTCTTT. This gives the protein CASREGPHTEAFF.

The chain carries TRBV2 and TRBJ2-1; D is uncertain. Germline V gene lookup returns CDR1 SNHLY and CDR2 FYNNEI. The germline V and J ends were trimmed by 3 bases and 5 bases, with 8 bases remaining between them. The CDR3 totals 13 residues. Here the CDR3 reads CASSDDGNNEQFF. CDR3 nucleotide sequence: TGTGCCAGCAGTGATGACGGAAACAATGAGCAGTTCTTC. The full variable domain, with the rest looked up from reference TRBV2 and TRBJ2-1, is EPEVTQTPSHQVTQMGQEVILRCVPISNHLYFYWYRQILGQKVEFLVSFYNNEISEKSEIFDDQFSVERPDGSNFTLKIRSTKLEDSAMYFCASSDDGNNEQFFGPGTRLTVL.

The chain uses TRBV4-1 and TRBJ1-6; D is unclear. Germline loops: CDR1 MGHRA, CDR2 YSYEKL. Trimming shortened V by 0 bases and J by 7 bases, and 4 bases separated the two germline ends. CDR3 size: 13 residues. Here the CDR3 DNA reads TGCGCCAGCAGCCAAGATTACAATTCACCCCTCCACTTT. This gives the protein CASSQDYNSPLHF.

This chain links TRBV7-9 with TRBJ1-1; 8 nucleotides match TRBD1. V lost 1 base and J lost 4; bases outside the gene matches: 11. Germline CDR1 is SEHNR and CDR2 is FQNEAQ (reference sequence). The length of the CDR3 is 17 residues. Written as DNA, the CDR3 is TGTGCCAGCAGCTTAGGGGGTGGTCGGACAGGGCGCACTGAAGCTTTCTTT. Its translation: CASSLGGGRTGRTEAFF.

V gene TRBV30 combines with J gene TRBJ1-2; 9 bases agree with TRBD1. V lost 4 bases and J lost 4; bases outside the gene matches: 4. Germline values: CDR1 GTSNPN, CDR2 SVGIG (reference sequence). This CDR3 comprises 13 residues. The CDR3, as DNA: TGTGCCTGGATCTTGGACAGGGGCTATGGCTACACCTTC. Translating it yields CAWILDRGYGYTF.

The J gene is TRBJ2-3, the V gene TRBV7-9; 12 positions agree with TRBD1. Germline V gene lookup returns CDR1 SEHNR and CDR2 FQNEAQ (reference sequence). The CDR3 spans 17 residues. V gave up 6 bases and J gave up 3 bases; unmatched junction bases: 10. The CDR3 protein is CASRQFPGQGATDTQYF. In DNA, the CDR3 is TGTGCCAGCAGACAATTCCCGGGACAGGGGGCGACAGATACGCAGTATTTT.

CDR3 coding DNA: TGCGCCAGCAGCGGGATGAACACTGAAGCTTTCTTT. Its translation: CASSGMNTEAFF. This chain joins TRBV5-1 and TRBJ1-1; D is ambiguous. V was shortened by 4 bases and J by 0 bases, with 4 bases between the two germline ends. Germline V gene data show CDR1 as SGHRS and CDR2 as YFSETQ. CDR3 size: 12 residues. Based on the CDR3 plus reference TRBV5-1 and TRBJ1-1, the full variable domain is KAGVTQTPRYLIKTRGQQVTLSCSPISGHRSVSWYQQTPGQGLQFLFEYFSETQRNKGNFPGRFSGRQFSNSRSEMNVSTLELGDSALYLCASSGMNTEAFFGQGTRLTVV.

The V call is TRBV9, the J call TRBJ1-2; maybe TRBD1 (5 bases). The CDR3 spans 14 residues. The germline gives CDR1 SGDLS, CDR2 YYNGEE. Trimming left V 0 bases short and J 8 bases short, with 14 bases between. This chain's CDR3 is CASSVVGVQEGYTF. The CDR3, as DNA: TGTGCCAGCAGCGTAGTGGGGGTGCAAGAAGGCTACACCTTC.

The chain carries TRBV6-1 and TRBJ2-1; 9 bases agree with TRBD2. V dropped 0 bases and J dropped 6; count of bases not matched to a gene: 6. This CDR3 spans 16 amino acids. The germline gives CDR1 MNHNS, CDR2 SASEGT. As DNA, the CDR3 is TGTGCCAGCAGTGAAGCTCAAGCGGGGGGCAGCAATGAGCAGTTCTTC. Translating it yields CASSEAQAGGSNEQFF.

V is TRBV27 and J is TRBJ1-5; D may be TRBD1 (5 bases). Between the trimmed V and J ends, which lost 5 bases and 4 bases, there was a span of 15 bases. Looked up from germline, CDR1 is MNHEY and CDR2 is SMNVEV (reference sequence). This CDR3 is built from 15 residues. The CDR3 nucleotides read TGTGCCAGCAGTCGTCTGAGGGGCCCTAATCAGCCCCAGCATTTT. Residues: CASSRLRGPNQPQHF.